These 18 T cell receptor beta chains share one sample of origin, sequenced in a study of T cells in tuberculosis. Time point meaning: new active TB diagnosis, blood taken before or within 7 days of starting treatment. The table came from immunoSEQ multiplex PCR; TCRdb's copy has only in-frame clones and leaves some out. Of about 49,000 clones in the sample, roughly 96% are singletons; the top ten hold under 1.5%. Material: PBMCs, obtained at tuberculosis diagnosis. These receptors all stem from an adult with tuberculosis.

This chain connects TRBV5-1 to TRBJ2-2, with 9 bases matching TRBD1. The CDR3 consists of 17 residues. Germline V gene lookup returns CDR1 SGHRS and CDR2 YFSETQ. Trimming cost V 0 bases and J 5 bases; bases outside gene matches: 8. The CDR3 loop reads CASSLARDRDGTGELFF. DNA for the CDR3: TGCGCCAGCAGCTTGGCCCGGGACAGGGATGGGACCGGGGAGCTGTTTTTT. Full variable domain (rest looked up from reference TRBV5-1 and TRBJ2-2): KAGVTQTPRYLIKTRGQQVTLSCSPISGHRSVSWYQQTPGQGLQFLFEYFSETQRNKGNFPGRFSGRQFSNSRSEMNVSTLELGDSALYLCASSLARDRDGTGELFFGEGSRLTVL.

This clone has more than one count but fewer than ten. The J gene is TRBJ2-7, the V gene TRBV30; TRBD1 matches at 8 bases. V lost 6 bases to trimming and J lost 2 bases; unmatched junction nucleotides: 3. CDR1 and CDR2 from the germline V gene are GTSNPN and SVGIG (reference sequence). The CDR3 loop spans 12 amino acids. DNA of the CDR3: TGTGCCTGTGGACAGGGCCCCTACGAGCAGTACTTC. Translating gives CACGQGPYEQYF. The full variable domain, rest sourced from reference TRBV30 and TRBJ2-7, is SQTIHQWPATLVQPVGSPLSLECTVEGTSNPNLYWYRQAAGRGLQLLFYSVGIGQISSEVPQNLSASRPQDRQFILSSKKLLLSDSGFYLCACGQGPYEQYFGPGTRLTVT.

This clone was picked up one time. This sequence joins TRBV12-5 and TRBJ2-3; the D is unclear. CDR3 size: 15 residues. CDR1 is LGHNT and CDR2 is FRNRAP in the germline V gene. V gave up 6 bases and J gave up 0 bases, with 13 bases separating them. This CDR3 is CASGPPTVSTDTQYF. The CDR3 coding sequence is TGTGCTAGTGGCCCCCCGACTGTGAGCACAGATACGCAGTATTTT.

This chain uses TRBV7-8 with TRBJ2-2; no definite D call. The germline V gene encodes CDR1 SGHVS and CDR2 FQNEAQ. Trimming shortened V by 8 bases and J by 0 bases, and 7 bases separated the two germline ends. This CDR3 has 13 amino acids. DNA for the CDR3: TGTGCCAGCGGTCGGGCGAACACCGGGGAGCTGTTTTTT. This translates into CASGRANTGELFF.

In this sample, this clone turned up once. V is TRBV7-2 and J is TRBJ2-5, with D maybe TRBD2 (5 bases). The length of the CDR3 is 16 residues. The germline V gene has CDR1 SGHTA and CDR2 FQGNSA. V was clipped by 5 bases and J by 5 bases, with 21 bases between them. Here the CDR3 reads CASSRGGGSRGETQYF. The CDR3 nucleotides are TGTGCCAGCAGCAGAGGTGGAGGCAGCCGAGGGGAGACCCAGTACTTC.

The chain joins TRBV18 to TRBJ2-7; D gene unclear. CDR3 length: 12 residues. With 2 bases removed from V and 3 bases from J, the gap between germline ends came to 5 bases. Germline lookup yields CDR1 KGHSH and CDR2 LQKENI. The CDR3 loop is CASSPASYEQYF. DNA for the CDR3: TGTGCCAGCTCACCAGCTAGCTACGAGCAGTACTTC.

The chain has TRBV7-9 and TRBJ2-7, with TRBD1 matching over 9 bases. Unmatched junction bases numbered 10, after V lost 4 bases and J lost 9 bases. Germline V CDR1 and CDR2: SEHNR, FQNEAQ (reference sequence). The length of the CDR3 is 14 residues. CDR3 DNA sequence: TGTGCCAGCAGCTCCGGGGACAGGGAAGCACCGCAGTACTTC. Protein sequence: CASSSGDREAPQYF.

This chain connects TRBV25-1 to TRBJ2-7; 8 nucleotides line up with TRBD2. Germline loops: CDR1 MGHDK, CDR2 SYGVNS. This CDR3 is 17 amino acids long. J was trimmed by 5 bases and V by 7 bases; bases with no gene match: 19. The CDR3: CASTLQTEREFPHEQYF. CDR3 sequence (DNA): TGTGCCAGCACCCTACAGACCGAGCGGGAGTTTCCCCACGAGCAGTACTTC.

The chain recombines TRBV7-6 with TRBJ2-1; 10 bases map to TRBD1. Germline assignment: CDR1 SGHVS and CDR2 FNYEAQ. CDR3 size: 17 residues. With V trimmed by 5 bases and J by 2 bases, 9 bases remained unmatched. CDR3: CASSASGTGDPYNEQFF. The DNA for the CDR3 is TGTGCCAGCAGCGCCTCTGGGACAGGGGACCCCTACAATGAGCAGTTCTTC. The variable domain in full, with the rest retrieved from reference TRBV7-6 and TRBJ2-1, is GAGVSQSPRYKVTKRGQDVALRCDPISGHVSLYWYRQALGQGPEFLTYFNYEAQQDKSGLPNDRFSAERPEGSISTLTIQRTEQRDSAMYRCASSASGTGDPYNEQFFGPGTRLTVL.

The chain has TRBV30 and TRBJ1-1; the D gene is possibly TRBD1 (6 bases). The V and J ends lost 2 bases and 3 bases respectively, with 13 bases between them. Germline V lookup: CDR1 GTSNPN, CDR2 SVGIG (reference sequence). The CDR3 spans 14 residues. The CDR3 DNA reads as TGTGCCTGGAGTCCAGACTACAGGGACACTGAAGCTTTCTTT. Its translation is CAWSPDYRDTEAFF.

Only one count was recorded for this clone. The DNA for the CDR3 is TGTGCCAGTAGTATATCGGGACTCCTCTACGAGCAGTACTTC. This encodes CASSISGLLYEQYF. This chain connects TRBV19 to TRBJ2-7, with D possibly TRBD2 on 6 matching bases. Trimming took 2 bases from V and 3 from J, leaving 11 bases between them. The CDR3 consists of 14 residues. CDR1 LNHDA and CDR2 SQIVND come from the germline V gene (reference sequence). The full variable domain, completed using reference TRBV19 and TRBJ2-7, is DGGITQSPKYLFRKEGQNVTLSCEQNLNHDAMYWYRQDPGQGLRLIYYSQIVNDFQKGDIAEGYSVSREKKESFPLTVTSAQKNPTAFYLCASSISGLLYEQYFGPGTRLTVT.

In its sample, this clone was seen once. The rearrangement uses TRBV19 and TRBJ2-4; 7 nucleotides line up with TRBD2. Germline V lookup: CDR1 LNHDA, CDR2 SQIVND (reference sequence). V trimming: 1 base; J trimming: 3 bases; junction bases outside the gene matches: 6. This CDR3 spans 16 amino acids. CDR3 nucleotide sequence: TGTGCCAGTAGTATAGCGGGAGGTGGTGGCAAAAACATTCAGTACTTC. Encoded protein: CASSIAGGGGKNIQYF.

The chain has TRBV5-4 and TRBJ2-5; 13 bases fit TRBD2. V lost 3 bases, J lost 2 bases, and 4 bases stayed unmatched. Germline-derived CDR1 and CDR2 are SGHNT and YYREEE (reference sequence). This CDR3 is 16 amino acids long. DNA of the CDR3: TGTGCCAGCAGCTCCCGACTAGCGGGAGGACAAGAGACCCAGTACTTC. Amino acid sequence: CASSSRLAGGQETQYF.

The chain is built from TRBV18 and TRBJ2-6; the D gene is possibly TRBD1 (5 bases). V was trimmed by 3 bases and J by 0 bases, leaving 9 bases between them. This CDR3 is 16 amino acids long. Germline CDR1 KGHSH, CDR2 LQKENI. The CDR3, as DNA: TGTGCCAGCTCACCTAGGGGCGACTCTGGGGCCAACGTCCTGACTTTC. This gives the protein CASSPRGDSGANVLTF.

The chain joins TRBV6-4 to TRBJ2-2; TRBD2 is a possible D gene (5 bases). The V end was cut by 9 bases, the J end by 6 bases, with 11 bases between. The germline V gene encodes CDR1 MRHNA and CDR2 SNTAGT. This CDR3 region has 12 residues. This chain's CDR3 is CARVWESGELFF. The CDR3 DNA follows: TGTGCCAGGGTGTGGGAGTCCGGGGAGCTGTTTTTT.

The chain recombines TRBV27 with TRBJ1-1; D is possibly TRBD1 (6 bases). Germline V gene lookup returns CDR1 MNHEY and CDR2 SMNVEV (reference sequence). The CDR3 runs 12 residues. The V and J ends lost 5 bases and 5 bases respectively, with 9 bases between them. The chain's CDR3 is CASSMRGTEAFF. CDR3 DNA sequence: TGTGCCAGCAGTATGAGGGGGACTGAAGCTTTCTTT.

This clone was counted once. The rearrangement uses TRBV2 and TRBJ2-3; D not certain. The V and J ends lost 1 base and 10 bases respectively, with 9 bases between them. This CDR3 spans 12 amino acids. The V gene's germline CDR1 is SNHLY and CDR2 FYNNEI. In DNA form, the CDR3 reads TGTGCCAGCAGTGAAGTCGCGGTAGCGCAGTATTTT. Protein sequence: CASSEVAVAQYF.

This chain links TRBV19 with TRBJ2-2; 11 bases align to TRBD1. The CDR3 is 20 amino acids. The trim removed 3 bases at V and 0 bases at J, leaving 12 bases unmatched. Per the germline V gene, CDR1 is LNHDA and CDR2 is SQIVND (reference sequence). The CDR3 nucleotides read TGTGCCAGTAGTATCTTAAGGACAGGGGGCGCCGACGCGAACACCGGGGAGCTGTTTTTT. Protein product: CASSILRTGGADANTGELFF.